This TCR beta chain is drawn from a study of T cell repertoires in ileal Crohn's disease (dated by TCRdb to about 2019). In the study overall: The median duration of disease was 6 to 10 years, and at the time of surgery roughly 38% of patients were active smokers. M6 samples consisted of neoterminal ileum biopsies collected during postoperative colonoscopy. Roughly half of the patients were given postoperative therapy, with about 19 on anti-TNF agents and about a dozen on thiopurines. A Rutgeerts score higher than i0 was the definition used for endoscopic postoperative recurrence. Surgery was performed for a complication in all patients, with stricturing disease in 61% and penetrating disease in 39%. TCR repertoire analysis was performed in around 57 Crohn's disease patients drawn from a prospective multicentre cohort. The study sequenced roughly 170 mucosal samples from some 55 patients, taken at several locations on the surgical specimen and at postoperative endoscopy. The study was conducted in parallel with a multicentre cohort built to find predictors of early endoscopic recurrence after ileocolonic resection.

Here is what the overall study found, with its caveats: Mucosal CD4 and CD8 T cells were sorted and sequenced only in a subgroup of patients, whose size was not stated. Endoscopic recurrence was found to be associated with higher high-frequency clone percentages at surgery, and recurrence was observed in all patients with clonality above 26.8% (18/57). Compared with CD4 T cells, sorted CD8 T cells contained more high-frequency clones, which suggests that the mucosal expansions were mostly CD8. Patients who were active smokers at surgery had a significantly higher proportion of clonal expansions than non-smokers (roughly 24% vs 19%, p=0.02). Within the first year after surgery, the timing of postoperative endoscopy varied, and the median delay was roughly 6.9 months.

The germline V gene provides CDR1 SQVTM and CDR2 ANQGSEA. Germline trimming amounts to 7 bases on V and 3 bases on J, with 9 as the count of junction bases outside the gene matches. The CDR3, from cysteine to phenylalanine, totals 14 residues. Of all the DNA, just the CDR3 is kept, 42 bases in frame from base 1. Roughly 0.55 micrograms of biopsy DNA per sample were submitted for commercial TCRB immunosequencing. Adaptive Biotechnology amplified CDR3 regions from genomic DNA with a two-step multiplex PCR that controlled for amplification bias. In the first PCR, primers covered every V and J gene segment, and in the second PCR, barcodes and Illumina adapters were added. CDR3 libraries were sequenced on an Illumina instrument. As for the authors' bioinformatics: Vendor-provided pipelines were combined with custom analysis of raw data in R/Bioconductor under R version 3.3.0. Clonality, ranging from 0 to 1, was calculated as the inverse of the normalised Shannon entropy of all productive clones. The repertoire share taken up by the top 100 clones defined high-frequency clones, and only clones that passed a 95% confidence test were kept. The Simpson index measured repertoire diversity, and the Morisita-Horn index measured overlap between samples. The table comes from immuneACCESS by way of TCRdb, which keeps in-frame sequences with V and J called. Part of the clones is missing from these tables; in studies checked, under half for an unresolved V gene and the rest for unknown reasons. V, J and clone size were drawn from that table, and D and trimming were deduced from the DNA. This sample gives roughly 9,100 clones in total; around 80% of them show up just once. The ten largest account for under 20% of the sample.

What this sample's time point label stands for: neoterminal ileum biopsy at postoperative endoscopy, about 6 months after surgery. To be eligible, patients had to be adults with ileal or ileocolonic Crohn's disease and an indication for ileocolonic resection. Whole ileal mucosal biopsies were kept frozen at -80 degrees C prior to DNA extraction. Genomic DNA was extracted from frozen whole biopsies with a TRizol-based method and quantified on a NanoDrop 2000 spectrophotometer. This clone appeared a few times. There is no known antigen for this receptor. Per-nucleotide qualities are absent, and no much larger clonotype sits a single base away.

In this chain, TRBV29-1 is recombined with TRBJ2-3; TRBD1 aligns with 8 central bases. The sequencing input was ileal tissue. The receptor comes from an adult with Crohn's disease. DNA sequence: TGCAGCGCTCCCCGGACAGGGAGTACAGATACGCAGTATTTT. This sequence encodes CSAPRTGSTDTQYF.